Listed below are T cell receptor beta chains from one sample, sequenced in a study of T cell responses to AZD1222 COVID-19 vaccine. Sequencing was performed with immunoSEQ multiplex PCR; in TCRdb, only in-frame clones are kept and a portion is missing. Of around 83,000 clones in the sample, about 82% were seen once. This material consisted of peripheral blood, taken on day 0 of AZD1222 vaccination. These receptors were collected from an adult in good health. Both conserved end residues are part of each CDR3. The D gene is left open where the match is weak. Only part of the rows carry a size: once, few, many, or a class if the clone is expanded.

once	TRBJ1-2	NA	TRBV30	CAWSELGYTF	TGTGCCTGGAGTGAACTGGGCTACACCTTC
NA	TRBJ2-1	TRBD1	TRBV11-2	CASSPFGQGARNEQFF	TGTGCCAGCAGCCCGTTCGGGCAGGGGGCTCGGAATGAGCAGTTCTTC
NA	TRBJ2-5	NA	TRBV6-2/TRBV6-3	CASSGGRAQYF	TGTGCCAGCAGTGGGGGTCGGGCCCAGTACTTC
NA	TRBJ1-6	NA	TRBV15	CATSRALTPMTSPLHF	TGTGCCACCAGCAGAGCCCTCACCCCGATGACTTCACCCCTCCACTTT
NA	TRBJ2-5	NA	TRBV18	CASSPILFEETQYF	TGTGCCAGCTCACCAATTCTTTTTGAAGAGACCCAGTACTTC
NA	TRBJ1-4	NA	TRBV10-3	CAISETLGELFF	TGTGCCATCAGCGAAACCCTCGGGGAACTGTTTTTT
NA	TRBJ2-5	TRBD1	TRBV24-1	CATSDGFRDRRSQETQYF	TGTGCCACCAGTGATGGCTTCCGGGACAGGCGTTCCCAAGAGACCCAGTACTTC
NA	TRBJ2-7	NA	TRBV7-8	CASSLVVGPEDYEQYF	TGTGCCAGCAGCTTAGTAGTAGGACCGGAAGACTACGAGCAGTACTTC
NA	TRBJ2-3	TRBD2	TRBV5-6	CASSLWLAGGPTDTQYF	TGTGCCAGCAGCTTGTGGCTAGCGGGGGGGCCCACAGATACGCAGTATTTT
NA	TRBJ2-1	TRBD2	TRBV14	CASSQFRAGGPYNEQFF	TGTGCCAGCAGCCAATTCAGGGCGGGAGGGCCGTACAATGAGCAGTTCTTC
NA	TRBJ2-3	TRBD2	TRBV29-1	CSVEVGRGGQRDTQYF	TGCAGCGTTGAAGTAGGGCGGGGGGGCCAAAGAGATACGCAGTATTTT
once	TRBJ2-7	NA	TRBV18	CASSRDLAYEQYF	TGTGCCAGCTCACGGGACCTAGCCTACGAGCAGTACTTC
NA	TRBJ2-2	NA	TRBV11-3	CASSIRDPGELFF	TGTGCCAGCAGCATACGGGACCCCGGGGAGCTGTTTTTT
NA	TRBJ1-1	NA	TRBV10-3	CAIMLGGSHKMNTEAFF	TGTGCCATCATGCTCGGCGGAAGCCACAAGATGAACACTGAAGCTTTCTTT
NA	TRBJ1-1	NA	TRBV4-2	CASTQGLNTEAFF	TGTGCCAGCACCCAGGGGCTCAACACTGAAGCTTTCTTT
NA	TRBJ1-5	TRBD1	TRBV19	CASSIPGQGARQPQHF	TGTGCCAGTAGTATTCCGGGACAGGGGGCGAGGCAGCCCCAGCATTTT
NA	TRBJ1-2	NA	TRBV23-1	CASSQCRVPSEGNYGYTF	TGCGCCAGCAGTCAATGTCGCGTCCCTTCGGAGGGTAACTATGGCTACACCTTC
NA	TRBJ2-5	TRBD2	TRBV5-1	CASSLELAGARETQYF	TGCGCCAGCAGCTTGGAGTTAGCGGGAGCGCGGGAGACCCAGTACTTC
few	TRBJ1-4	TRBD1	TRBV19	CASRALGQGGEKLFF	TGTGCCAGTAGGGCCTTGGGACAGGGAGGTGAAAAACTGTTTTTT
NA	TRBJ1-2	TRBD1	TRBV18	CASSPGTDYGYTF	TGTGCCAGCTCACCCGGGACAGACTATGGCTACACCTTC
NA	TRBJ2-2	NA	TRBV27	CASRDTNTGELFF	TGTGCCAGCAGAGACACCAACACCGGGGAGCTGTTTTTT
few	TRBJ2-7	NA	TRBV7-8	CASSPHPNEQYF	TGTGCCAGCAGCCCCCACCCCAACGAGCAGTACTTC
NA	TRBJ2-7	NA	TRBV7-2	CASSITYEQYF	TGTGCCAGCAGCATCACCTACGAGCAGTACTTC
NA	TRBJ2-5	NA	TRBV7-9	CASSLEPQETQYF	TGTGCCAGCAGCTTAGAGCCCCAAGAGACCCAGTACTTC
NA	TRBJ2-3	TRBD2	TRBV11-2	CASSWLAGGDTDTQYF	TGTGCCAGCAGCTGGCTAGCGGGGGGAGACACAGATACGCAGTATTTT
NA	TRBJ2-1	TRBD2	TRBV28	CASRGRVYNEQFF	TGTGCCAGCCGCGGGAGGGTCTACAATGAGCAGTTCTTC
NA	TRBJ2-7	TRBD2	TRBV30	CAGHGGTSGSTYEQYF	TGTGCCGGCCACGGCGGGACTAGCGGGAGTACCTACGAGCAGTACTTC
NA	TRBJ1-6	NA	TRBV9	CASSPGDISSYNSPLHF	TGTGCCAGCAGCCCAGGGGACATTAGCTCCTATAATTCACCCCTCCACTTT
NA	TRBJ2-2	NA	TRBV5-1	CASSFEGGGTGELFF	TGCGCCAGCAGCTTTGAGGGAGGCGGTACCGGGGAGCTGTTTTTT
once	TRBJ1-2	NA	TRBV9	CASSVDQQGNYGYTF	TGTGCCAGCAGCGTAGACCAACAGGGTAACTATGGCTACACCTTC
NA	TRBJ2-3	NA	TRBV30	CAWSASGGTDTQYF	TGTGCCTGGAGTGCCAGCGGAGGTACAGATACGCAGTATTTT
NA	TRBJ2-5	NA	TRBV7-2	CASSFLGTLKETQYF	TGTGCCAGCAGCTTCCTAGGGACTTTAAAAGAGACCCAGTACTTC
NA	TRBJ1-1	NA	TRBV6-5	CASSYGQRLEAFF	TGTGCCAGCAGTTACGGACAGCGGTTGGAAGCTTTCTTT
NA	TRBJ2-5	NA	TRBV18	CASSPLADQETQYF	TGTGCCAGCTCACCTCTGGCAGACCAAGAGACCCAGTACTTC
NA	TRBJ2-7	NA	TRBV5-4	CASSPDGVEQYF	TGTGCCAGCAGCCCGGACGGGGTCGAGCAGTACTTC
NA	TRBJ1-2	NA	TRBV5-1	CASKGGDSYGYTF	TGCGCCAGCAAGGGGGGCGACAGCTATGGCTACACCTTC
NA	TRBJ1-2	TRBD1	TRBV28	CASSLPGTGIIYGYTF	TGTGCCAGCAGTTTACCGGGGACAGGGATAATCTATGGCTACACCTTC
NA	TRBJ2-1	NA	TRBV7-9	CASSSGGSYNEQFF	TGTGCCAGCAGCTCCGGGGGCTCCTACAATGAGCAGTTCTTC
NA	TRBJ1-1	NA	TRBV27	CASRAPGPLSGNTEAFF	TGTGCCAGCAGGGCGCCAGGGCCACTAAGTGGAAACACTGAAGCTTTCTTT
NA	TRBJ2-7	NA	TRBV5-6	CASGGRGSYEQYF	TGTGCCAGCGGTGGGAGAGGTTCCTACGAGCAGTACTTC
NA	TRBJ2-7	TRBD2	TRBV29-1	CSVREGPYEQYF	TGCAGCGTCCGGGAGGGTCCCTACGAGCAGTACTTC
NA	TRBJ2-2	TRBD1	TRBV5-6	CASSLGQGATGELFF	TGTGCCAGCAGCTTGGGACAGGGGGCCACCGGGGAGCTGTTTTTT
NA	TRBJ2-7	NA	TRBV4-1	CASSQEWGTYEQYF	TGCGCCAGCAGCCAAGAATGGGGGACCTACGAGCAGTACTTC
NA	TRBJ1-6	NA	TRBV11-3	CASSLGRNSPLHF	TGTGCCAGCAGCTTAGGGAGGAATTCACCCCTCCACTTT
NA	TRBJ2-7	TRBD1	TRBV6-6	CASSSDRTYEQYF	TGTGCCAGCAGTTCGGACAGGACATACGAGCAGTACTTC
NA	TRBJ2-7	NA	TRBV19	CASSEGVRYEQYF	TGTGCCAGTAGCGAAGGTGTGCGATACGAGCAGTACTTC
NA	TRBJ1-1	NA	TRBV7-9	CASSHEGDTEAFF	TGTGCCAGCAGTCATGAGGGGGACACTGAAGCTTTCTTT
NA	TRBJ2-2	NA	TRBV2	CASNSQNTGELFF	TGTGCCAGCAATTCTCAAAACACCGGGGAGCTGTTTTTT
NA	TRBJ1-2	TRBD1	TRBV27	CASSPATGGGYGYTF	TGTGCCAGCAGTCCAGCGACAGGGGGCGGCTATGGCTACACCTTC